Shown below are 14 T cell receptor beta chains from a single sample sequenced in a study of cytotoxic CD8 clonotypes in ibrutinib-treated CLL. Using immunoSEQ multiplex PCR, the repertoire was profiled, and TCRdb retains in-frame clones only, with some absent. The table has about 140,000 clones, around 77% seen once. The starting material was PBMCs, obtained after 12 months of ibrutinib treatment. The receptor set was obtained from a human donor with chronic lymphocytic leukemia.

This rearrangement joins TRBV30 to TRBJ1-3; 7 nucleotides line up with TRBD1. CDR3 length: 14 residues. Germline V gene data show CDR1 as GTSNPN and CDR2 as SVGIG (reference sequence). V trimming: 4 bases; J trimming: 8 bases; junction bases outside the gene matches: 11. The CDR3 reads CAWTPGQTGDTIYF. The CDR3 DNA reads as TGTGCCTGGACCCCGGGACAGACGGGAGACACCATATATTTT.

CDR3 loop: CASSNEGQDLNYGYTF. CDR3 bases: TGTGCCAGCAGCAATGAGGGACAGGACCTTAACTATGGCTACACCTTC. The J gene is TRBJ1-2, the V gene TRBV21-1; TRBD1, the D gene given by the table, was not confirmed from the DNA. TRBV21-1 is a recognized pseudogene. The CDR3 is made up of 16 amino acids.

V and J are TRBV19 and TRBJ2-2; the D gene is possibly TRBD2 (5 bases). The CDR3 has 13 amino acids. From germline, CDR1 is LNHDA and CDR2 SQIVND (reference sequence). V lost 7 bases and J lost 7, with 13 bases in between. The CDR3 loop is CASKVGAVGELFF. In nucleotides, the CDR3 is TGTGCCAGTAAGGTCGGAGCGGTCGGGGAGCTGTTTTTT.

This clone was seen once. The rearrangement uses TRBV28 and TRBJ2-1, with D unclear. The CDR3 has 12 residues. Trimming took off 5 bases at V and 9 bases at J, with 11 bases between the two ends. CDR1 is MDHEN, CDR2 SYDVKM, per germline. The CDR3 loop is CASSLTLFEQFF. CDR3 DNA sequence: TGTGCCAGCAGTCTGACTCTCTTTGAGCAGTTCTTC.

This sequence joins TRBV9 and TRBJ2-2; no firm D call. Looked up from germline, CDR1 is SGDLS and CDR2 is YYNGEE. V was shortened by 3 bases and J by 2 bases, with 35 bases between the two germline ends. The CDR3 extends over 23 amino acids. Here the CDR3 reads CASSATAKGQLVPGTLNTGELFF. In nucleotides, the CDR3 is TGTGCCAGCAGCGCAACCGCCAAGGGTCAACTGGTTCCCGGTACCCTAAACACCGGGGAGCTGTTTTTT.

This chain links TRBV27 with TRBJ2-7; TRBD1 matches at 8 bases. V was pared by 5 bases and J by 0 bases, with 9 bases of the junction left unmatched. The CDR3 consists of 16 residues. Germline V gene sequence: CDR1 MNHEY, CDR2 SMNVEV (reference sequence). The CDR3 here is CASSAGTGVISYEQYF. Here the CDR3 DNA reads TGTGCCAGCAGTGCCGGGACAGGTGTAATCTCCTACGAGCAGTACTTC.

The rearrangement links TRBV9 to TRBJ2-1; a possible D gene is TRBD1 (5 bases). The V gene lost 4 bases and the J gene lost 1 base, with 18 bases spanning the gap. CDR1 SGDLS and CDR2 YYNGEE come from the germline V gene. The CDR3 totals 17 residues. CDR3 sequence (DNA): TGTGCCAGCAGCCCCCGGGTTGCAGGGTTATCCTACAATGAGCAGTTCTTC. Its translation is CASSPRVAGLSYNEQFF.

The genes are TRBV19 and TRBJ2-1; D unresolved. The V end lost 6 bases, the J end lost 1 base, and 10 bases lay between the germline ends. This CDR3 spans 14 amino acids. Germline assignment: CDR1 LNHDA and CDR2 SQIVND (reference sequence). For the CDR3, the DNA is TGTGCCAGTAGGGAGACATCGTCCTACAATGAGCAGTTCTTC. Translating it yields CASRETSSYNEQFF. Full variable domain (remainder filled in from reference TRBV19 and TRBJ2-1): DGGITQSPKYLFRKEGQNVTLSCEQNLNHDAMYWYRQDPGQGLRLIYYSQIVNDFQKGDIAEGYSVSREKKESFPLTVTSAQKNPTAFYLCASRETSSYNEQFFGPGTRLTVL.

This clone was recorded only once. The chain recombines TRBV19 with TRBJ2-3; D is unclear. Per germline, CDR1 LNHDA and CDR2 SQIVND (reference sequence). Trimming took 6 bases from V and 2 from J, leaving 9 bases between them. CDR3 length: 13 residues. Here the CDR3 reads CASRAWDTDTQYF. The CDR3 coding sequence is TGTGCCAGTAGAGCCTGGGACACAGATACGCAGTATTTT.

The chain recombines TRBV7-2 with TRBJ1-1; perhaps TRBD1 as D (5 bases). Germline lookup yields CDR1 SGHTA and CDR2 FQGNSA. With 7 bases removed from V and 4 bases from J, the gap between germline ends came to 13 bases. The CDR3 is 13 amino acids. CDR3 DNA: TGTGCCAGCACGGGGGTGGTGGCCACTGAAGCTTTCTTT. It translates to CASTGVVATEAFF.

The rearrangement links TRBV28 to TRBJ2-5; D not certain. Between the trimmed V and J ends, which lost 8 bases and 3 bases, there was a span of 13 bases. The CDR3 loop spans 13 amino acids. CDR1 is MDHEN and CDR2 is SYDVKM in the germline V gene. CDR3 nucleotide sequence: TGTGCCAGCTCCGGGCTTCGGAAAGAGACCCAGTACTTC. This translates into CASSGLRKETQYF.

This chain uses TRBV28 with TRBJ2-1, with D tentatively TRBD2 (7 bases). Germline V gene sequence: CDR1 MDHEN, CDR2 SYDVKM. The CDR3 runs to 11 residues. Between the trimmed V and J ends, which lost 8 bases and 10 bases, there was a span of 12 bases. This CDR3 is CASRGGVEQFF. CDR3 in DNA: TGTGCCAGCCGCGGGGGCGTAGAGCAGTTCTTC.

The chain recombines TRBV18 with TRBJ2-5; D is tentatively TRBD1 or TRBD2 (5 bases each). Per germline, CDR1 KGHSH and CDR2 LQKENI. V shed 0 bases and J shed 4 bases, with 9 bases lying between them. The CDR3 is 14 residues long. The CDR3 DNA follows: TGTGCCAGCTCACCACCGGGGGAAAGAGAGACCCAGTACTTC. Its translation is CASSPPGERETQYF.

CDR3 bases: TGTGCCAGCAGCCACCGGGGGGCGGGCGGAAACACCATATATTTT. It is translated as CASSHRGAGGNTIYF. J is TRBJ1-3 and V is TRBV9, with D possibly matching TRBD1 (6 bases). Germline loops: CDR1 SGDLS, CDR2 YYNGEE. This CDR3 region has 15 residues. The V and J ends lost 4 bases and 4 bases respectively, with 15 bases between them.